This T cell receptor beta chain originates from a study of tumor-infiltrating lymphocytes in primary liver carcinoma. Across the study: Participating patients were men and women between 30 and 69 years old. Points from the study as a whole: Significantly larger top-250-clone fractions were found in tumors than in blood (p = 0.039). The study used bulk unsorted samples and so did not compare CD4+ and CD8+ repertoires.

Concerning this clonotype itself: The antigen is unknown.

TCR beta cDNA was reverse-transcribed from approximately 0.45 ug of total RNA. The reaction used a constant-region primer and ProtoScript II reverse transcriptase. It was through three nested multiplex PCR rounds of slightly modified ARM-PCR that TCR beta libraries arose. The two initial PCR rounds, roughly 10 cycles each, used TRBV1-TRBV30 forward and C-beta reverse primers. TCRdb passed the multiplex PCR reads through MiXCR, listing each CDR3 protein once. The sample holds approximately 300,000 distinct CDR3 sequences, 50% to 70% seen once. Unsorted whole blood supplied the RNA, and germline DNA was extracted too. The CDR3 contains 17 residues. Trimming removed 3 bases from V and 5 bases from J; junction bases left unmatched: 13. Germline CDR1 SGHAT, CDR2 FQNNGV.

Sequenced input: peripheral blood. This chain links TRBV11-2 with TRBJ2-1, with 7 bases matching TRBD2. This receptor was obtained from a man aged 35-49 years with primary liver carcinoma and hepatitis B virus infection. The CDR3 bases are TGTGCCAGCAGCTTGCGGATCGGGCTAGCGGAACACAATGAGCAGTTCTTC. Protein sequence: CASSLRIGLAEHNEQFF.